This entry describes one T cell receptor (beta chain). The antigen it binds to is not known. There are no base qualities to consult, and no much larger clone falls within one base. Sample time point, as interpreted from the label and publication: baseline before first vaccination. Per the publication, the treatment or condition label means: meningococcal conjugate vaccine given as trial control. Samples from vaccinated people were obtained from the UK trials COV001 and COV002, which included a single-blind randomized controlled phase 2/3 trial of AZD1222 (ChAdOx1 nCoV-19) in healthy adults. Trial participant PBMC samples were collected at day 0 and day 28 after the second dose for TCRbeta chain sequencing. This sample stems from a study of T cell responses to AZD1222 COVID-19 vaccine (dated by TCRdb to about 2021). In the study overall: A total of just over 230 trial participants underwent TCR sequencing, of whom 207 received two doses of AZD1222 and roughly 25 received two doses of the MenACWY control vaccine. Trial participants were enrolled by age into subgroups of 18-55, 56-69 and 70-plus years, and 148, 28 and 57 TCR-sequenced participants, respectively, were included in these subgroups.

Points the paper makes about the study in general: CD4 TCRs associated with the vaccine covered the entire spike protein, and the dominant responses were in regions 160-218 and 743-854. Because no samples from the day 14 peak response were available, repertoires could be characterized only after the peak T cell response. In the small 56-69-year group, the increase in depth fell short of significance, most likely because of low power. Participants were mostly white British and included more females than males, and it was suggested by the authors that clonal diversity may have been underestimated. After two AZD1222 doses, both the breadth and the depth of spike-specific TCRs were significantly higher than at day 0 and than in MenACWY recipients. Reportedly, close to half of the unique spike-specific TCRs recognized epitopes lying outside the regions that are mutated in the B.1.351 and B.1.1.7 variants. Conclusions about previously exposed vaccinees are limited because only five to seven AZD1222 recipients were SARS-CoV-2 seropositive at baseline.

Counted from cysteine to phenylalanine, this CDR3 has 17 amino acids. Only the CDR3 region is kept as DNA, spanning 51 bases read in frame from base 1. V has 1 base trimmed and J has 4 bases trimmed; junction bases matching no gene number 10. Via the germline V gene, CDR1 is LGHNA and CDR2 YSLEER. The CDR3 regions of human TCRbeta chains were analyzed by immunosequencing. Per the original workflow: Repertoire TCRs were matched against a reference library of SARS-CoV-2-specific TCRs generated with the MIRA antigen-specificity platform. Breadth meant the fraction of unique TCRs that were SARS-CoV-2-associated, whereas depth meant the fraction of total T cells that were SARS-CoV-2-associated. Using the MIRA data, each spike-specific TCR was mapped to the spike region that the TCR reacts to and placed in a CD4 or CD8 class. Log10-transformed breadth and depth values were compared by one-way ANOVA with Sidak's multiple comparisons tests. Drawn from immuneACCESS, this table holds only the in-frame rearrangements with V and J called that TCRdb kept. Clones are partly lost; checked studies trace under half to an unresolved V gene and leave the rest unexplained. That table supplies the V and J calls and clone size; D and trimming were determined from the DNA. Counted in this sample were roughly 180,000 clones; about 87% of them appeared once. The ten largest clones represent less than 3% of the sample.

This receptor was obtained from an adult in good health. The starting material was peripheral blood, obtained on day 0 of MenACWY control vaccination. Here the chain combines TRBV4-3 and TRBJ2-3; 8 central nucleotides agree with TRBD1. The CDR3 region: CASSQAAQGARADTQYF. The nucleotides read TGCGCCAGCAGCCAAGCGGCCCAGGGGGCGCGGGCAGATACGCAGTATTTT.